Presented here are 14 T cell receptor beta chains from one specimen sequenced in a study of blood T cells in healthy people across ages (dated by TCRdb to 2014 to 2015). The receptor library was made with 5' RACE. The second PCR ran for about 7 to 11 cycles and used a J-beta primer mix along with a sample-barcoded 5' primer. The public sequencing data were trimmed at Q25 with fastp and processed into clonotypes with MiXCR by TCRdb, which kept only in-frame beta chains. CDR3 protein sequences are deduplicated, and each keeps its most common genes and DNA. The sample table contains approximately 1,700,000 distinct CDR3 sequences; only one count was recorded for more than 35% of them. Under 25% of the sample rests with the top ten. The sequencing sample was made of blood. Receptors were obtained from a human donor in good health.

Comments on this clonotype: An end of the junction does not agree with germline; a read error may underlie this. The CDR3 region is CVSSEQVFDTQYF. CDR3 coding DNA: TGTGTCAGCAGTGAGCAGGTATTCGATACCCAGTATTTT. The chain employs TRBV25-1 and TRBJ2-3; no firm D call. The CDR3 is made up of 13 amino acids. Looked up from germline, CDR1 is MGHDK and CDR2 is SYGVNS.

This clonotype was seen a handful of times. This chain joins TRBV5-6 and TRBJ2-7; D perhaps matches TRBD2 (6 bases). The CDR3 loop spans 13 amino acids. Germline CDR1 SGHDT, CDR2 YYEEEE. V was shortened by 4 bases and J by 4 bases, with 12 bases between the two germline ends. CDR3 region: CASSPGDRYEQYF. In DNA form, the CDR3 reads TGTGCCAGCAGCCCGGGGGACCGATACGAGCAGTACTTC.

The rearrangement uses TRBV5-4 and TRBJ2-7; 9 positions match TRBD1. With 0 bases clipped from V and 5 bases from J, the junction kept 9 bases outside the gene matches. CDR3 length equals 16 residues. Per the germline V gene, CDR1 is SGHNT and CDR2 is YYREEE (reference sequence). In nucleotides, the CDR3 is TGTGCCAGCAGCTTGGGGGGTGGGACAGGGATGGACGAGCAGTACTTC. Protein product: CASSLGGGTGMDEQYF.

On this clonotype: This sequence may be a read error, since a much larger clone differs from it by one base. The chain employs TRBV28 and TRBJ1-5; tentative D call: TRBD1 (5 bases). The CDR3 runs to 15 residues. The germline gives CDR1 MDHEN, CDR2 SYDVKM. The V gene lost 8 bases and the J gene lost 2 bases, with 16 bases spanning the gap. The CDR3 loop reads CASQGGGRGNQPQHF. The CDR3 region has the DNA TGTGCCAGCCAGGGAGGAGGGAGGGGCAATCAGCCCCAGCATTTT.

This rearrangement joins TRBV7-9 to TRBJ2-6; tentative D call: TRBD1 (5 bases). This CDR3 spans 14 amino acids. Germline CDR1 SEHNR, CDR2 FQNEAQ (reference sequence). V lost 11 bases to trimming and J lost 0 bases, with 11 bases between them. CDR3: CARSGSSGANVLTF. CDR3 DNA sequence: TGTGCCCGGTCAGGGTCCTCTGGGGCCAACGTCCTGACTTTC.

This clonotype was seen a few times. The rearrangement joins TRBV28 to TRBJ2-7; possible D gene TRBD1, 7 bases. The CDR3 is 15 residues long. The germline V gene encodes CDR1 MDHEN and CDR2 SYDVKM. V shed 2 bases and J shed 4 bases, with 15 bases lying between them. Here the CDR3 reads CASSLSRGDQYEQYF. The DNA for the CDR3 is TGTGCCAGCAGTTTAAGCAGGGGGGATCAATACGAGCAGTACTTC.

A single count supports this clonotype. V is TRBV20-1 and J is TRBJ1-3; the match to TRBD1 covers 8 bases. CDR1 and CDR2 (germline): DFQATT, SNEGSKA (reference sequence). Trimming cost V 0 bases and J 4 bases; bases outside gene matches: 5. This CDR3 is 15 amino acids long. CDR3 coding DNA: TGCAGTGCTAGAGATGTCGACAGGGGCGGAAACACCATATATTTT. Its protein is CSARDVDRGGNTIYF.

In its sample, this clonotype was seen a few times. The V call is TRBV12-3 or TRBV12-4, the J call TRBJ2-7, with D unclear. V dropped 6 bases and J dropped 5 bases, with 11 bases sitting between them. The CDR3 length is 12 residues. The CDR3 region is CASSQGPDEQYF. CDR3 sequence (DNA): TGTGCCAGCAGCCAAGGTCCTGACGAGCAGTACTTC.

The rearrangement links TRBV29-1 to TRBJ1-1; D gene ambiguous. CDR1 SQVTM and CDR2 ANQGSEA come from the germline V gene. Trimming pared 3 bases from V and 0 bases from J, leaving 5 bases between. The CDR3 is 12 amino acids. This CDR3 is CSVDEVNTEAFF. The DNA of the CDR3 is TGCAGCGTTGATGAGGTGAACACTGAAGCTTTCTTT.

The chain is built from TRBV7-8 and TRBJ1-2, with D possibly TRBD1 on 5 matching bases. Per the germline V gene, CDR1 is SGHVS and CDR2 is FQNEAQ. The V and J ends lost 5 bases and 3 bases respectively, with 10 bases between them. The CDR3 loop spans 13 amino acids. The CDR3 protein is CASSAGYDYGYTF. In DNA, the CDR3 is TGTGCCAGCAGCGCAGGGTATGACTATGGCTACACCTTC.

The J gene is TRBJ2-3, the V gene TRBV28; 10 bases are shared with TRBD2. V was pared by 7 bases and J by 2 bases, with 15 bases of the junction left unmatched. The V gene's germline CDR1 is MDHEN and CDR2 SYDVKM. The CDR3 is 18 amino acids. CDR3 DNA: TGTGCCAGCATCCCGACCGGACTAGCGGAGACTTACACAGATACGCAGTATTTT. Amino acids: CASIPTGLAETYTDTQYF.

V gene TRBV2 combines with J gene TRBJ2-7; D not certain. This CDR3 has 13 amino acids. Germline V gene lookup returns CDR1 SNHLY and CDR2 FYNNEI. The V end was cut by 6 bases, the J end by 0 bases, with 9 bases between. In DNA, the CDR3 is TGTGCCAGCAGACCCAGTGCCTCCTACGAGCAGTACTTC. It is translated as CASRPSASYEQYF.

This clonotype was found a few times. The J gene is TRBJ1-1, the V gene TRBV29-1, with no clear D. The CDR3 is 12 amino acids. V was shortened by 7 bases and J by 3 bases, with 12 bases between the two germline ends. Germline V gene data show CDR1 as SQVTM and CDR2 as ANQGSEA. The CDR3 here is CSAKGLDTEAFF. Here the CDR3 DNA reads TGCAGCGCTAAGGGATTGGACACTGAAGCTTTCTTT.

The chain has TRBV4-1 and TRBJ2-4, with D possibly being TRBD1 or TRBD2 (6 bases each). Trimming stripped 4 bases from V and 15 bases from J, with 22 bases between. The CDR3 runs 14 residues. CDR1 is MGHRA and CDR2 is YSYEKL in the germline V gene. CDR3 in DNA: TGCGCCAGCAGCCCGGGGGCGCAAACCTACGAGCGGTACTTC. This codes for CASSPGAQTYERYF.